Listed below are T cell receptor beta chains from one sample, sequenced in a study of blood T cells in healthy people across ages. Via MiXCR, TCRdb re-called the 5' RACE reads, giving one row per CDR3 protein. The table has approximately 960,000 distinct CDR3 sequences, 25% to 35% seen once. These same data were also listed under a study on T cells of mothers and their children.

The sequencing sample was made of blood. These receptors were taken from a woman aged 35 to 49 in good health. Both conserved end residues are part of each CDR3. D genes are given only for firm matches. The size entry is marked missing in some rows and otherwise reads once, few, many or a size class.

D gene: NA; V gene: TRBV28; clone size: NA; J gene: TRBJ2-4; CDR3 DNA: TGTGCCAGCAGTCCCTCCAGGGGCAATGCCAAAAACATTCGGTACTTC; CDR3 protein: CASSPSRGNAKNIRYF
D gene: TRBD2; V gene: TRBV11-3; clone size: few; J gene: TRBJ2-6; CDR3 DNA: TGTGCCAGCAGCCCCGGGGGAGGGAGCTCTGGGGCCAACGTCCTGACTTTC; CDR3 protein: CASSPGGGSSGANVLTF
D gene: NA; V gene: TRBV29-1; clone size: NA; J gene: TRBJ1-1; CDR3 DNA: TGCAGCGTTGACGACAGCATAGAGACTGAAGCTTTCTTT; CDR3 protein: CSVDDSIETEAFF
D gene: TRBD2; V gene: TRBV4-3; clone size: few; J gene: TRBJ2-3; CDR3 DNA: TGCGCCAGCAGCCAAGATTATAGCGGGGGGCCTACAGATACGCAGTATTTT; CDR3 protein: CASSQDYSGGPTDTQYF
D gene: NA; V gene: TRBV20-1; clone size: many; J gene: TRBJ2-5; CDR3 DNA: TGCAGTGCTAGAGTTGGAGGGGGCCAAGAGACCCAGTACTTC; CDR3 protein: CSARVGGGQETQYF
D gene: TRBD1; V gene: TRBV3-1; clone size: NA; J gene: TRBJ1-4; CDR3 DNA: TGTGCCAGCAGCCTTTTACGGGACAGCAATGAAAAACTGTTTTTT; CDR3 protein: CASSLLRDSNEKLFF
D gene: NA; V gene: TRBV20-1; clone size: NA; J gene: TRBJ1-5; CDR3 DNA: TGCAGTGCTAGGGGCAGCCTCAATCAGCCCCAGCATTTT; CDR3 protein: CSARGSLNQPQHF
D gene: NA; V gene: TRBV7-2; clone size: few; J gene: TRBJ1-4; CDR3 DNA: TGTGCCAGCAGAGACAGTGAAAAACTGTTTTTT; CDR3 protein: CASRDSEKLFF
D gene: NA; V gene: TRBV7-2; clone size: few; J gene: TRBJ2-7; CDR3 DNA: TGTGCCAGCAGCTTAGTCCGGGGGGCCGCCTCCTACGAGCAGTACTTC; CDR3 protein: CASSLVRGAASYEQYF
D gene: NA; V gene: TRBV6-5; clone size: few; J gene: TRBJ1-2; CDR3 DNA: TGTGCCAGCAGTCGACAGACTACCCCTAACTATGGCTACACCTTC; CDR3 protein: CASSRQTTPNYGYTF
D gene: NA; V gene: TRBV4-1; clone size: many; J gene: TRBJ2-1; CDR3 DNA: TGCGCCAGCAGCCAAGATTCTCCAGGGGCCAAATTAAAGAATGAGCAGTTCTTC; CDR3 protein: CASSQDSPGAKLKNEQFF
D gene: TRBD1; V gene: TRBV4-3; clone size: many; J gene: TRBJ2-1; CDR3 DNA: TGCGCCAGCAGCCAAGACCTCGGACAGGGGGCATACAATGAGCAGTTCTTC; CDR3 protein: CASSQDLGQGAYNEQFF
D gene: TRBD1; V gene: TRBV7-3; clone size: many; J gene: TRBJ2-3; CDR3 DNA: TGTGCCAGCAGCGATGGGACAGCTCATACGCAGTATTTT; CDR3 protein: CASSDGTAHTQYF
D gene: NA; V gene: TRBV28; clone size: few; J gene: TRBJ2-7; CDR3 DNA: TGTGCCAGCAGTTTATCCCCGATCGGGGGAGTCTCCTACGAGCAGTACTTC; CDR3 protein: CASSLSPIGGVSYEQYF
D gene: TRBD1; V gene: TRBV27; clone size: NA; J gene: TRBJ1-1; CDR3 DNA: TGTGCCAGCGGTTTGGCAGGGGGCCTAGCTGAAGCTTTCTTT; CDR3 protein: CASGLAGGLAEAFF
D gene: NA; V gene: TRBV20-1; clone size: NA; J gene: TRBJ2-3; CDR3 DNA: TGCAGTGCTAGAAGACGGGGAAGGGGCACAGATACGCAGTATTTT; CDR3 protein: CSARRRGRGTDTQYF
D gene: NA; V gene: TRBV6-6; clone size: NA; J gene: TRBJ1-1; CDR3 DNA: TGTGCCAGCAGTTACTCGGAGGGTCGTGATTTCTTT; CDR3 protein: CASSYSEGRDFF
D gene: NA; V gene: TRBV6-5; clone size: few; J gene: TRBJ1-2; CDR3 DNA: TGTGCCAGCAGTTATCAAGACGGGTCCTATGGCTACACCTTC; CDR3 protein: CASSYQDGSYGYTF
D gene: NA; V gene: TRBV5-1; clone size: NA; J gene: TRBJ2-1; CDR3 DNA: TGCGCCAGCAAGTCGGACAGCCCGTACAATGAGCAGTTCTTC; CDR3 protein: CASKSDSPYNEQFF
D gene: NA; V gene: TRBV20-1; clone size: NA; J gene: TRBJ2-7; CDR3 DNA: TGCAGTGCCGAAACACGTAGCGGGACAGGCTACGAGCAGTACTTC; CDR3 protein: CSAETRSGTGYEQYF
D gene: NA; V gene: TRBV20-1; clone size: NA; J gene: TRBJ1-4; CDR3 DNA: TGCAGTGCTAGAGTTGGCTATCTGAACTTGGGAGAAAAACTGTTTTTT; CDR3 protein: CSARVGYLNLGEKLFF
D gene: TRBD2; V gene: TRBV7-2; clone size: NA; J gene: TRBJ2-3; CDR3 DNA: TGTGCCAGCAGCACAGGGACTAGCGGGGGACCCACAGATACGCAGTATTTT; CDR3 protein: CASSTGTSGGPTDTQYF
D gene: TRBD2; V gene: TRBV13; clone size: many; J gene: TRBJ2-1; CDR3 DNA: TGTGCCAGCAGCCAACTAGCGGGGGGGCCTCGCGATGAGCAGTTCTTC; CDR3 protein: CASSQLAGGPRDEQFF
D gene: TRBD1; V gene: TRBV6-5; clone size: few; J gene: TRBJ1-1; CDR3 DNA: TGTGCCAGCAGTTCCCGGACAGGGAGGACTGAAGCTTTCTTT; CDR3 protein: CASSSRTGRTEAFF
D gene: NA; V gene: TRBV7-3; clone size: many; J gene: TRBJ2-3; CDR3 DNA: TGTGCCAGCAGCCCCACTAACACAGATACGCAGTATTTT; CDR3 protein: CASSPTNTDTQYF
D gene: TRBD2; V gene: TRBV28; clone size: few; J gene: TRBJ2-5; CDR3 DNA: TGTGCCAGCAGTTTTTCGCGGGGGGGTTCGAAGACCCAGTACTTC; CDR3 protein: CASSFSRGGSKTQYF
D gene: NA; V gene: TRBV20-1; clone size: many; J gene: TRBJ1-2; CDR3 DNA: TGCAGTGCCCCAGTCTATCTTCGAGGGGGCTACACCTTC; CDR3 protein: CSAPVYLRGGYTF
D gene: NA; V gene: TRBV20-1; clone size: NA; J gene: TRBJ1-5; CDR3 DNA: TGCAGTGCTACGGTTCCGGGTGAGCCCCAGCATTTT; CDR3 protein: CSATVPGEPQHF
D gene: NA; V gene: TRBV27; clone size: many; J gene: TRBJ2-1; CDR3 DNA: TGTGCCAGCAGTTTGGCGGGGGCCAACAATGAGCAGTTCTTC; CDR3 protein: CASSLAGANNEQFF
D gene: TRBD1; V gene: TRBV28; clone size: few; J gene: TRBJ2-5; CDR3 DNA: TGTGCCAGCAGTGGCAGACAGGGGAGGATGGGGGAGACCCAGTACTTC; CDR3 protein: CASSGRQGRMGETQYF
D gene: TRBD1; V gene: TRBV6-2/TRBV6-3; clone size: few; J gene: TRBJ1-6; CDR3 DNA: TGTGCCAGCAGACTCGAGGACAGGGGCAATTCACCCCTCCACTTT; CDR3 protein: CASRLEDRGNSPLHF
D gene: NA; V gene: TRBV7-2; clone size: many; J gene: TRBJ2-5; CDR3 DNA: TGTGCCAGCAGCTTAGCCGGGGTTGGGGAGACCCAGTACTTC; CDR3 protein: CASSLAGVGETQYF
D gene: NA; V gene: TRBV10-3; clone size: NA; J gene: TRBJ1-5; CDR3 DNA: TGTGCCATCAGCGAGAAAGGGAATCTCGGTCAGCCCCAGCATTTT; CDR3 protein: CAISEKGNLGQPQHF
D gene: NA; V gene: TRBV4-1; clone size: few; J gene: TRBJ1-2; CDR3 DNA: TGCGCCAGCAGCCAAGTTGAGGGTCATGGCTACACCTTC; CDR3 protein: CASSQVEGHGYTF
D gene: TRBD2; V gene: TRBV5-5; clone size: NA; J gene: TRBJ2-2; CDR3 DNA: TGTGCCAGCAACCTTCCGGGGGAGGGAAGAAGGACCGGGGAGCTGTTTTTT; CDR3 protein: CASNLPGEGRRTGELFF
D gene: TRBD2; V gene: TRBV7-2; clone size: few; J gene: TRBJ2-7; CDR3 DNA: TGTGCCAGTTTCGTAGCGGGCGAGCAGTACTTC; CDR3 protein: CASFVAGEQYF
D gene: NA; V gene: TRBV20-1; clone size: many; J gene: TRBJ2-7; CDR3 DNA: TGCAGTGCGTCCAACCGGGACTCTTACTCCTACGAGCAGTACTTC; CDR3 protein: CSASNRDSYSYEQYF
D gene: NA; V gene: TRBV7-2; clone size: NA; J gene: TRBJ2-5; CDR3 DNA: TGTGCCAGCAGCCGGAATAGCGGACAAGAGACCCAGTACTTC; CDR3 protein: CASSRNSGQETQYF
D gene: TRBD1; V gene: TRBV28; clone size: NA; J gene: TRBJ2-7; CDR3 DNA: TGTGCCAGCAGTCGCCCGGGACAGAGGGCCTACGAGCAGTACTTC; CDR3 protein: CASSRPGQRAYEQYF
D gene: NA; V gene: TRBV20-1; clone size: NA; J gene: TRBJ2-5; CDR3 DNA: TGCAGTACCGGAGCGCTAGTCGGGGAGACCCAGTACTTC; CDR3 protein: CSTGALVGETQYF
D gene: TRBD2; V gene: TRBV3-1; clone size: NA; J gene: TRBJ2-3; CDR3 DNA: TGTGCCAGCAGCTCAAGCGGGGGGGCCTTAACAGATACGCAGTATTTT; CDR3 protein: CASSSSGGALTDTQYF
D gene: TRBD1; V gene: TRBV12-3/TRBV12-4; clone size: NA; J gene: TRBJ1-2; CDR3 DNA: TGTGCCAGCAGTGACCCGGGACAGGGTTCACGGGGCTACACCTTC; CDR3 protein: CASSDPGQGSRGYTF
D gene: NA; V gene: TRBV25-1; clone size: NA; J gene: TRBJ1-2; CDR3 DNA: TGTGCCAGCAGTGACCAGGGGAGAGGGGACCATGGCTACACCTTC; CDR3 protein: CASSDQGRGDHGYTF
D gene: NA; V gene: TRBV28; clone size: few; J gene: TRBJ1-4; CDR3 DNA: TGTGCCAGCAGTTTGTCTCATCTCGGGGCGCGGGAAAAACTGTTTTTT; CDR3 protein: CASSLSHLGAREKLFF
D gene: NA; V gene: TRBV27; clone size: many; J gene: TRBJ1-4; CDR3 DNA: TGTGCCAGCAGTTTGCTACCGGGGGCGACAACTAATGAAAAACTGTTTTTT; CDR3 protein: CASSLLPGATTNEKLFF
D gene: NA; V gene: TRBV30; clone size: few; J gene: TRBJ1-6; CDR3 DNA: TGTGCCTGGAGGACGTCAGGGTTTAAGTCACCCCTCCACTTT; CDR3 protein: CAWRTSGFKSPLHF
D gene: NA; V gene: TRBV29-1; clone size: many; J gene: TRBJ2-6; CDR3 DNA: TGCAGCGTTGAAGATCAGAGACAGTCCTCTGGGGCCAACGTCCTGACTTTC; CDR3 protein: CSVEDQRQSSGANVLTF
D gene: NA; V gene: TRBV20-1; clone size: NA; J gene: TRBJ1-1; CDR3 DNA: TGCAGTGCTCTGGGACAAATGAACACTGAAGCTTTCTTT; CDR3 protein: CSALGQMNTEAFF
D gene: TRBD1; V gene: TRBV7-2; clone size: many; J gene: TRBJ2-6; CDR3 DNA: TGTGCCAGCAGCTCCCCGGGACAGGGGACTGGGGCCAACGTCCTGACTTTC; CDR3 protein: CASSSPGQGTGANVLTF
D gene: NA; V gene: TRBV25-1; clone size: NA; J gene: TRBJ2-5; CDR3 DNA: TGTGCCACCCTGGACTACACCAAGGGAGAGACCCAGTACTTC; CDR3 protein: CATLDYTKGETQYF
D gene: NA; V gene: TRBV7-2; clone size: NA; J gene: TRBJ1-1; CDR3 DNA: TGTGCCAGCAGTCCAGGGTCCTCCCCTATCACGGCTTTCTTT; CDR3 protein: CASSPGSSPITAFF
D gene: NA; V gene: TRBV4-3; clone size: many; J gene: TRBJ1-6; CDR3 DNA: TGCGCCAGCAGCCAAGATCAAGGATCACCCCTCCACTTT; CDR3 protein: CASSQDQGSPLHF
D gene: TRBD1; V gene: TRBV5-1; clone size: few; J gene: TRBJ2-3; CDR3 DNA: TGCGCCAGCAGCTTCCCCGGACAGGCAGATACGCAGTATTTT; CDR3 protein: CASSFPGQADTQYF
D gene: TRBD1; V gene: TRBV4-1; clone size: NA; J gene: TRBJ1-5; CDR3 DNA: TGCGCCAGCAGCCACAGACAGGGGAACTCGGGCAATCAGCCCCAGCATTTT; CDR3 protein: CASSHRQGNSGNQPQHF
D gene: TRBD1; V gene: TRBV18; clone size: many; J gene: TRBJ2-7; CDR3 DNA: TGTGCCAGCTCAGTCGGGACAGGGGGTTTCTACGAGCAGTACTTC; CDR3 protein: CASSVGTGGFYEQYF
D gene: TRBD1; V gene: TRBV12-3/TRBV12-4; clone size: NA; J gene: TRBJ2-5; CDR3 DNA: TGTGCCAGCAGTCTCAGGGGGCGATTCCGCGAGACCCAGTACTTC; CDR3 protein: CASSLRGRFRETQYF
D gene: NA; V gene: TRBV5-1; clone size: few; J gene: TRBJ1-2; CDR3 DNA: TGCGCCAGCAGCGCAAGGGTAGGAGAAGCTAACTATGGCTACACCTTC; CDR3 protein: CASSARVGEANYGYTF
D gene: NA; V gene: TRBV3-1; clone size: few; J gene: TRBJ2-5; CDR3 DNA: TGTGCCAGCAGCCGACAGTCCTGGTACCAAGAGACCCAGTACTTC; CDR3 protein: CASSRQSWYQETQYF